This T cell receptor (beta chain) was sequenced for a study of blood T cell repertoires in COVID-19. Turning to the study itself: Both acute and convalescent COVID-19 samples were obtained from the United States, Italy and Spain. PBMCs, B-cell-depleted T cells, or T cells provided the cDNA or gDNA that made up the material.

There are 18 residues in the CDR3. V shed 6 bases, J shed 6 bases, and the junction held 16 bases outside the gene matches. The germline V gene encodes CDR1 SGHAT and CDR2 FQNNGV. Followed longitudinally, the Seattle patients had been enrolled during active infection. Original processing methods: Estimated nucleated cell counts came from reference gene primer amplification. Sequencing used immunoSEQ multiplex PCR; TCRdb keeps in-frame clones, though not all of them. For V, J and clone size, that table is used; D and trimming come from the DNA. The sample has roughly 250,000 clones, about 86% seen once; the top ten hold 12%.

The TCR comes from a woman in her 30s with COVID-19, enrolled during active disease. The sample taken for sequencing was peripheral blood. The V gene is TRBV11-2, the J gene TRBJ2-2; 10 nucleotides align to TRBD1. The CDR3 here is CASRRRSGQGFVSGELFF. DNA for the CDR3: TGTGCCAGCAGGCGCCGGTCGGGACAGGGGTTTGTCTCCGGGGAGCTGTTTTTT. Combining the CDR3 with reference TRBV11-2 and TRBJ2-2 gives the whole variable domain EAGVAQSPRYKIIEKRQSVAFWCNPISGHATLYWYQQILGQGPKLLIQFQNNGVVDDSQLPKDRFSAERLKGVDSTLKIQPAKLEDSAVYLCASRRRSGQGFVSGELFFGEGSRLTVL.